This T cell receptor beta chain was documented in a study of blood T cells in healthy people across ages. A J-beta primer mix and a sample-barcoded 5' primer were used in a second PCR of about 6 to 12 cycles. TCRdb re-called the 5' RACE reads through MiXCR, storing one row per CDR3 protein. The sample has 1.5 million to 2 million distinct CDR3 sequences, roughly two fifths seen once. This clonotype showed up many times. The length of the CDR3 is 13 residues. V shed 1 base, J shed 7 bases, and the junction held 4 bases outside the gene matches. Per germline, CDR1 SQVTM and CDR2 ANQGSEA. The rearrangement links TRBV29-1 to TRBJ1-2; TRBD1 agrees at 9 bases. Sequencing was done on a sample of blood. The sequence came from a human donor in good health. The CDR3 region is CSVEATGGSGYTF. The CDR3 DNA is TGCAGCGTTGAAGCCACAGGGGGCAGTGGCTACACCTTC.